The text below deals with one T cell receptor (beta chain). Antigen: not known. The protocol was immunoSEQ multiplex PCR, while the TCRdb copy is restricted to in-frame clones and leaves out a portion. The sample shows fewer than 45,000 clones, 91% of them seen only once. The sample comes from a study of graft-versus-host responses after intestinal transplantation. Across the whole study: Transplant recipients had multivisceral, liver-intestinal, or isolated intestinal grafts.

V lost 6 bases and J lost 11, with 13 bases in between. CDR1 and CDR2 from the germline V gene are SGHVS and FNYEAQ. The CDR3 totals 11 residues. Study-level results: Marrow from the recipient contained GvH clones, some of which had appeared first in ileum or blood.

Sequences were derived from PBMCs, sampled 524 days after transplant. The clonotype comes from a human patient who received an intestinal transplant, so some T cells may come from the graft donor. The chain uses TRBV7-6 and TRBJ1-1; D is uncertain. The CDR3 sequence is CASRWGSEAFF. CDR3 nucleotides: TGTGCCAGCAGGTGGGGTTCCGAGGCTTTCTTT.